The T cell receptor beta chain under discussion was sequenced for a study of identical twins. V dropped 3 bases and J dropped 3 bases, with 12 bases sitting between them. Germline loops: CDR1 DFQATT, CDR2 SNEGSKA (reference sequence). The CDR3 is 13 residues long. TCRdb ran MiXCR on the 5' RACE reads and lists one entry per CDR3 protein. The table has some 500,000 distinct CDR3 sequences, 9% to 10% seen once. The same data also contributed to another study, on yellow fever vaccine responses in identical twins.

The gene calls are TRBV20-1 and TRBJ2-7; D ambiguous. This TCR came from a woman younger than 35 in good health. The sequenced sample was PBMCs. The CDR3 sequence: CSASVPDRYEQYF. In nucleotides, the CDR3 is TGCAGTGCTAGTGTTCCGGACCGCTACGAGCAGTACTTC.